What follows are 8 T cell receptor beta chains derived from one specimen sequenced in a study of T cell repertoires in cytomegalovirus infection (dated 2019 in TCRdb). TCRdb shows the sequencer as Illumina HiSeq 1500. TCRdb itself trimmed the public reads at Q25 with fastp, ran MiXCR and retained productive beta chains. CDR3 protein duplicates are merged, each entry listing the most common genes and DNA. The sample table records roughly 570,000 distinct CDR3 sequences; under 45% of these occur just once. Jointly, the top ten make up 48% of the sample. The sample's treatment or condition, from its label and the paper: in vitro stimulation with specific CMV peptide epitopes to enrich CMV-specific T cells. These receptors lack a known antigen. Sample: cultured PBMCs, taken from culture after CMV antigen stimulation. These receptors were collected from a human donor in good health (CMV status not recorded). Some clones in this sample may be carry-over from other donors' samples.

This clonotype turned up a few times. The chain joins TRBV29-1 to TRBJ2-5; no definite D call. The germline V and J ends were trimmed by 1 base and 1 base, with 7 bases remaining between them. The CDR3 spans 13 residues. Germline loops: CDR1 SQVTM, CDR2 ANQGSEA. The CDR3 is CSVEGDGQETQYF. The DNA for the CDR3 is TGCAGCGTTGAAGGGGATGGCCAAGAGACCCAGTACTTC.

This clonotype turned up a few times. This chain links TRBV6-6 with TRBJ1-4; D gene unclear. The CDR3 spans 11 residues. The V gene lost 6 bases and the J gene lost 11 bases, with 10 bases spanning the gap. Looked up from germline, CDR1 is MNHNY and CDR2 is SVGAGI (reference sequence). In DNA, the CDR3 is TGTGCCAGCAGGCTCCTACTCAAACTGTTTTTT. It encodes CASRLLLKLFF.

This chain links TRBV10-2 with TRBJ1-1; possibly TRBD1 for D (6 bases). Deletions cut 4 bases from V and 5 bases from J, with 14 bases between. Germline V gene sequence: CDR1 WSHSY, CDR2 SAAADI. There are 14 residues in the CDR3. The CDR3 protein is CASSAGLGATEAFF. The CDR3 DNA reads as TGCGCCAGCAGTGCAGGGCTGGGGGCGACTGAAGCTTTCTTT.

The chain has TRBV29-1 and TRBJ1-1; the D is unclear. Looked up from germline, CDR1 is SQVTM and CDR2 is ANQGSEA. Trimming stripped 4 bases from V and 1 base from J, with 4 bases between. The CDR3 totals 11 residues. Written as DNA, the CDR3 is TGCAGCGTTGCATCGAACACTGAAGCTTTCTTT. It translates to CSVASNTEAFF. The entire variable domain, with the rest obtained from reference TRBV29-1 and TRBJ1-1, is as follows: SAVISQKPSRDICQRGTSLTIQCQVDSQVTMMFWYRQQPGQSLTLIATANQGSEATYESGFVIDKFPISRPNLTFSTLTVSNMSPEDSSIYLCSVASNTEAFFGQGTRLTVV.

This clonotype came up many times. CDR3 bases: TGTGCCAGCAGCTCGCGGGGGGGGACTGAAGCTTTCTTT. Translation: CASSSRGGTEAFF. The V and J genes are TRBV7-2 and TRBJ1-1; perhaps TRBD1 as D (5 bases). The CDR3 sequence is 13 residues long. The V gene lost 4 bases and the J gene lost 5 bases, with 11 bases spanning the gap. Germline CDR1 SGHTA, CDR2 FQGNSA.

About this clonotype itself: A much larger clone differs by one base, so this may be a read error. The rearrangement links TRBV12-3 or TRBV12-4 to TRBJ1-5; 7 bases are a match to TRBD1. The CDR3 has 15 amino acids. V lost 3 bases, J lost 2 bases, and 4 bases stayed unmatched. DNA for the CDR3: TGTGCCAGCAGTTTTGGGACAGAGGGCAATCAGCCCCAGCATTTT. Amino acid sequence: CASSFGTEGNQPQHF.

A few counts support this clonotype. The rearrangement uses TRBV19 and TRBJ2-7; 10 positions agree with TRBD2. The CDR3 has 14 residues. Germline V gene lookup returns CDR1 LNHDA and CDR2 SQIVND (reference sequence). The J segment lost 4 bases and the V segment lost 9 bases, leaving 9 bases of the junction unmatched. Here the CDR3 reads CASGRASGRYEQYF. The CDR3 DNA is TGTGCCAGCGGGAGGGCTAGCGGGAGATACGAGCAGTACTTC.

The chain combines TRBV2 with TRBJ1-1; 7 positions agree with TRBD1. The CDR3 spans 15 residues. V was pared by 4 bases and J by 1 base, with 6 bases of the junction left unmatched. Per the germline V gene, CDR1 is SNHLY and CDR2 is FYNNEI. CDR3 protein: CASSVEGQRNTEAFF. The CDR3 DNA reads as TGTGCCAGCAGTGTCGAGGGACAGCGGAACACTGAAGCTTTCTTT.